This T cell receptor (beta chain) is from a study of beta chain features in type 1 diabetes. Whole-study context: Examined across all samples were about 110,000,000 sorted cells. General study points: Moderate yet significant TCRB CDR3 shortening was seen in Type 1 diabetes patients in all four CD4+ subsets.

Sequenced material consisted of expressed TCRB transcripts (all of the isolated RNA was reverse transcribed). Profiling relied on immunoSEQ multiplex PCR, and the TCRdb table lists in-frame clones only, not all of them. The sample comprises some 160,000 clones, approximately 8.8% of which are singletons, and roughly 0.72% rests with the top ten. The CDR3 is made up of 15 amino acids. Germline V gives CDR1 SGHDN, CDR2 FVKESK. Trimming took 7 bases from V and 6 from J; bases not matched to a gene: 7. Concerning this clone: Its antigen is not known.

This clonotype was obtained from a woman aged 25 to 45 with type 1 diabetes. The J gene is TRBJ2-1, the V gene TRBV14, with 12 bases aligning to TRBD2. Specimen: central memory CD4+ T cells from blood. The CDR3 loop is CASKTTSGGFNEQFF. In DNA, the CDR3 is TGTGCCAGCAAGACGACTAGCGGGGGTTTCAATGAGCAGTTCTTC.